This TCR beta chain was recovered during a study of cytomegalovirus exposure and HLA in healthy donors. General study results and limits: In vitro checks showed that three CMV-associated chains really do target CMV antigens. The availability of immune exposure information extended only to CMV serostatus.

Germline-derived CDR1 and CDR2 are MDHEN and SYDVKM. The CDR3 runs to 17 residues. J was trimmed by 7 bases and V by 10 bases; bases with no gene match: 14. The PCR used 60 Vbeta and 13 Jbeta primers. Profiled with immunoSEQ multiplex PCR; TCRdb holds only in-frame clones, not every one. This sample has approximately 110,000 clones, with around 67% found just once. With respect to this clone: What it recognizes is unknown.

Sequencing was done on a sample of PBMCs. The rearrangement links TRBV28 to TRBJ2-2; TRBD2 matches at 14 bases. This receptor was taken from a woman in her thirties or forties in good health and CMV-seronegative. Here the CDR3 DNA reads TGTGCCACCGGGACTAGCGGGAGCTACCGCGGGCACGGGGAGCTGTTTTTT. Residues: CATGTSGSYRGHGELFF.